Listed below are T cell receptor beta chains from one sample, sequenced in a study of blood T cell repertoires in COVID-19. The method was immunoSEQ multiplex PCR; TCRdb's version includes in-frame clones alone and lacks a portion of them. Among approximately 220,000 clones, around 83% were seen once, and the ten largest hold 2.9%. The material sequenced was peripheral blood. These receptors were taken from a middle-aged man who had recovered from COVID-19. Both conserved end residues are trimmed from each CDR3. Fields, in order: CDR3 length, J gene, V gene, D gene, CDR3 protein. The D gene is left open where the match is weak.

12	TRBJ2-7	TRBV27	NA	ASSFTSLDYEQY
9	TRBJ1-2	TRBV6-1	NA	ASSELYGGT
11	TRBJ2-7	TRBV27	NA	ASRLSHSYEQY
14	TRBJ2-7	TRBV18	NA	ASSPLARDGSIEQY
13	TRBJ2-1	TRBV10-3	TRBD2	AIRSLAGDYNEQF
13	TRBJ2-4	TRBV2	NA	ASSVVRQLKNIQY
13	TRBJ2-1	TRBV6-5	TRBD2	ASSPGTSGSYEQF
10	TRBJ1-5	TRBV28	NA	ASSLANQPQH
11	TRBJ1-1	TRBV5-3	NA	ARPGLNRREAF
12	TRBJ1-5	TRBV28	TRBD1	ASTTGGISQPQH
13	TRBJ2-1	TRBV5-1	NA	ASSSRGAIYNEQF
14	TRBJ1-1	TRBV19	NA	ASSIGRELVNTEAF
13	TRBJ2-7	TRBV7-2	TRBD2	ASSLGAGGRYEQY
12	TRBJ1-5	TRBV2	NA	ASSDGNLYQPQH
12	TRBJ1-2	TRBV6-6	NA	ASSYSYGNYGYT
15	TRBJ1-5	TRBV28	TRBD1	ASSPGTGGWSNQPQH
13	TRBJ2-7	TRBV27	NA	ASSPGQASTYEQY
13	TRBJ2-1	TRBV5-1	TRBD2	ASSLASGTNNEQF
15	TRBJ1-6	TRBV28	NA	ASIFRFRSGYNSPLH
9	TRBJ2-7	TRBV20-1	NA	SARLTGKVI
11	TRBJ1-1	TRBV19	TRBD1	ASIKDRPTEAF
15	TRBJ2-1	TRBV4-1	TRBD2	ASSQPSTSGRRNEQF
12	TRBJ2-5	TRBV7-9	TRBD2	ASSFSGNQETQY
13	TRBJ2-7	TRBV5-4	NA	ASSSIEDSSYEQY
11	TRBJ1-2	TRBV28	NA	ASSLSANYGYT
15	TRBJ1-6	TRBV28	TRBD1	ASSLPKPGQVNSPLH
11	TRBJ1-2	TRBV6-5	TRBD1	ASRHGQGYGYT
11	TRBJ2-2	TRBV24-1	NA	ATEVRNTGELF
12	TRBJ1-2	TRBV19	NA	ASSSTGRSYGYT
11	TRBJ2-5	TRBV27	NA	ASSSYGEETQY
12	TRBJ2-7	TRBV29-1	TRBD1	SVEGTGKGYEQY
13	TRBJ2-5	TRBV5-1	NA	ASSLGVGPQETQY
14	TRBJ2-2	TRBV19	TRBD2	ASRPMAGAGHGELF
12	TRBJ2-7	TRBV18	TRBD1	ASSAGTGPREQY
14	TRBJ2-7	TRBV7-2	TRBD2	ASSRTSGRAAYEQY
12	TRBJ2-2	TRBV30	TRBD2	ATPGTRRTGELF
11	TRBJ1-6	TRBV30	NA	AWSTAGVSPLH
14	TRBJ2-7	TRBV5-1	TRBD2	ASSLNLAGGLEEQY
14	TRBJ2-7	TRBV24-1	TRBD1	ATSAPDRYHSYEQY
15	TRBJ1-6	TRBV6-1	NA	ASSVSGGVSYNSPLH
12	TRBJ2-7	TRBV27	TRBD1	ASSRRQGVYEQY
11	TRBJ1-2	TRBV19	TRBD1	ASSWTGDYGYT
15	TRBJ2-2	TRBV29-1	TRBD1	SVAQKMTGANTGELF
11	TRBJ1-2	TRBV19	NA	ASSRVIPYGYT
8	TRBJ2-1	TRBV29-1	NA	SAIYNEQF
14	TRBJ2-5	TRBV5-4	NA	ASSPSRRGRQETQY
12	TRBJ2-3	TRBV5-1	NA	ASSLRSSADTQY